The clone carrying this TCR beta chain turned up a few times. Then a second PCR, running about 6 to 11 cycles, was carried out with a sample-barcoded 5' primer and a J-beta primer mix. TCRdb used MiXCR to reprocess the 5' RACE reads, holding one entry per CDR3 protein. The sample carries about 540,000 distinct CDR3 sequences, around 24% recorded once. Trimming cost V 2 bases and J 6 bases, with 14 bases left between them. This CDR3 is 15 amino acids long. Germline V lookup: CDR1 DFQATT, CDR2 SNEGSKA (reference sequence). These data are taken from a study of blood T cells in healthy people across ages. Total RNA extraction produced at least 5 micrograms (per sample) for the study. This sample also appeared in a second study, on T cells of mothers and their children. That work states: All extracted RNA went into cDNA synthesis, roughly 1.5 ug per 15 ul.

The TCR sequence derives from a boy under 18 in good health. The sample consisted of blood. The V call is TRBV20-1, the J call TRBJ1-6, with no clear D. The CDR3 bases are TGCAGTGCTAGACCCAGGCCTCGAGTTAATTCACCCCTCCACTTT. Translation: CSARPRPRVNSPLHF.